Following are 10 T cell receptor beta chains from one sample sequenced in a study of cytomegalovirus exposure and HLA in healthy donors. Sequencing used immunoSEQ multiplex PCR; TCRdb keeps in-frame clones, though not all of them. The sample records more than 150,000 clones, 80% to 85% being singletons. The sequencing input was PBMCs. These receptors came from a woman aged 18-29 years in good health and CMV-seropositive.

The V call is TRBV5-8, the J call TRBJ1-5, with a possible D match to TRBD1 (6 bases). There are 17 residues in the CDR3. Trimming removed 0 bases from V and 5 bases from J, with 18 bases in between. Germline values: CDR1 SGHTS, CDR2 YDEGEE. CDR3: CASSLARGARSDQPQHF. The DNA for the CDR3 is TGTGCCAGCAGCTTGGCCCGGGGGGCTCGGTCTGATCAGCCCCAGCATTTT. Variable domain in full (rest from reference TRBV5-8 and TRBJ1-5): EAGVTQSPTHLIKTRGQQATLRCSPISGHTSVYWYQQALGLGLQFLLWYDEGEERNRGNFPPRFSGRQFPNYSSELNVNALELEDSALYLCASSLARGARSDQPQHFGDGTRLSIL.

This clone has just one count. The chain carries TRBV9 and TRBJ2-1; 10 bases match TRBD1. V lost 3 bases to trimming and J lost 2 bases; unmatched junction nucleotides: 8. Per the germline V gene, CDR1 is SGDLS and CDR2 is YYNGEE. This CDR3 spans 17 amino acids. The CDR3 region has the DNA TGTGCCAGCAGCGGTAACATCGGGACAGGGGCCTACAATGAGCAGTTCTTC. Its translation is CASSGNIGTGAYNEQFF.

The chain links TRBV6-5 to TRBJ2-1; D uncertain. Germline CDR1 MNHEY, CDR2 SVGAGI. The CDR3 length is 11 residues. The V end lost 6 bases, the J end lost 6 bases, and 6 bases lay between the germline ends. This chain's CDR3 is CASRATNEQFF. CDR3 coding DNA: TGTGCCAGCAGGGCAACCAATGAGCAGTTCTTC.

The chain is built from TRBV6-5 and TRBJ1-1; the D is unclear. CDR1 is MNHEY, CDR2 SVGAGI, per germline. This CDR3 has 12 residues. V lost 0 bases, J lost 7 bases, and 6 bases lay in between. CDR3 sequence reads: CASSYSEGEAFF. As DNA, the CDR3 is TGTGCCAGCAGTTACTCGGAGGGTGAAGCTTTCTTT.

V usage is TRBV6-1 and J usage is TRBJ1-5; TRBD1 matches 8 bases. This CDR3 has 15 amino acids. V shed 6 bases and J 5 bases; nucleotides not matched to a gene: 9. CDR1 and CDR2 from the germline V gene are MNHNS and SASEGT. The CDR3 reads CASRRPGQGDQPQHF. The CDR3 DNA follows: TGTGCCAGCAGGAGACCTGGACAGGGCGATCAGCCCCAGCATTTT.

The chain carries TRBV18 and TRBJ2-3; the match to TRBD2 covers 14 bases. The CDR3 contains 18 residues. The V gene's germline CDR1 is KGHSH and CDR2 LQKENI. J gave up 2 bases and V 3 bases, and 7 bases lay outside the gene matches. The CDR3 region is CASSPPRTSGGNTDTQYF. The CDR3 nucleotides are TGTGCCAGCTCACCCCCTAGGACTAGCGGGGGGAACACAGATACGCAGTATTTT.

This chain links TRBV6-1 with TRBJ1-1, with unresolved D. This CDR3 region has 10 residues. Germline-derived CDR1 and CDR2 are MNHNS and SASEGT. V dropped 9 bases and J dropped 11 bases, with 13 bases sitting between them. In DNA, the CDR3 is TGTGCCAGTCGGGTCGTTTTGGCTTTCTTT. The encoded protein is CASRVVLAFF.

The CDR3 here is CARSPRPGTSDGTDTQYF. As DNA, the CDR3 is TGTGCCAGAAGCCCACGGCCCGGGACTAGCGACGGAACAGATACGCAGTATTTT. This chain links TRBV5-3 with TRBJ2-3, with 10 nucleotides matching TRBD2. TRBV5-3 is an ORF, and what it does is uncertain. V lost 4 bases and J lost 3; bases outside the gene matches: 14. This CDR3 spans 18 amino acids.

This rearrangement joins TRBV6-1 to TRBJ2-3; TRBD2 matches at 7 bases. The CDR3 runs 12 residues. Per germline, CDR1 MNHNS and CDR2 SASEGT. Trimming cost V 8 bases and J 3 bases; bases outside gene matches: 2. The CDR3 coding sequence is TGTGCCAGCGGCGGGGGAACAGATACGCAGTATTTT. The encoded protein is CASGGGTDTQYF.

The gene calls are TRBV27 and TRBJ2-1, with a tentative D call TRBD2 (6 bases). In germline, CDR1 is MNHEY, CDR2 SMNVEV (reference sequence). The V end lost 5 bases, the J end lost 5 bases, and 16 bases lay between the germline ends. The CDR3 length is 15 residues. CDR3 region: CASSVGGLSHNEQFF. DNA for the CDR3: TGTGCCAGCAGTGTAGGTGGACTATCACACAATGAGCAGTTCTTC.